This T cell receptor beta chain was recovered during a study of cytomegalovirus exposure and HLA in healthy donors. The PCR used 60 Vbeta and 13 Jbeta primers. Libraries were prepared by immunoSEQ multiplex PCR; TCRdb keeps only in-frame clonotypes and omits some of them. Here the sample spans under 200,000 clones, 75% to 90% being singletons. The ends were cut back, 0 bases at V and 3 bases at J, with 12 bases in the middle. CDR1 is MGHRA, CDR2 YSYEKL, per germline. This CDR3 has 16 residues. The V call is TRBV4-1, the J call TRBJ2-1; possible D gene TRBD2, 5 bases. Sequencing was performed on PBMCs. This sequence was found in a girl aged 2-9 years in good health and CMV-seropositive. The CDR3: CASSQDWTFFYNEQFF. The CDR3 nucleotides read TGCGCCAGCAGCCAAGACTGGACTTTTTTCTACAATGAGCAGTTCTTC.